A single sample gave rise to the 8 T cell receptor beta chains below, sequenced in a study of shared clonotypes between healthy human individuals. Clones were sequenced by immunoSEQ multiplex PCR, and TCRdb holds only the in-frame ones, with some missing. This repertoire shows about 990,000 clones, approximately 80% found once; its top ten account for 0.6% to 0.75%. Sequenced: memory CD4+ T cells from PBMCs. Specified subset: CD45RA-negative fraction. These receptors were obtained from a man younger than 35 in good health. Some clones in this sample may be carry-over from other donors' samples.

The chain is built from TRBV6-5 and TRBJ1-5; TRBD1 is a possible D gene (6 bases). The CDR3 has 13 amino acids. CDR1 and CDR2 from the germline V gene are MNHEY and SVGAGI. V was clipped by 6 bases and J by 2 bases, with 8 bases between them. In DNA form, the CDR3 reads TGTGCCAGCAGGCGGACAGGCAATCAGCCCCAGCATTTT. Its protein is CASRRTGNQPQHF.

This clone has a handful of counts. The chain combines TRBV6-5 with TRBJ1-2; D might be TRBD1 (6 bases). The germline CDR1 and CDR2 sequences are MNHEY and SVGAGI. The length of the CDR3 is 15 residues. V shed 9 bases and J shed 4 bases, with 21 bases lying between them. In DNA, the CDR3 is TGTGCCAGTCTCAACACGGGGGCAGTTGGCTATGGCTACACCTTC. Translated, it gives CASLNTGAVGYGYTF.

The CDR3, as DNA: TGTGCCTGGAGTGGGCAGGGGGCGGGCCAGTACTTC. Its translation: CAWSGQGAGQYF. The chain links TRBV30 to TRBJ2-5; 8 bases map to TRBD1. The germline V gene has CDR1 GTSNPN and CDR2 SVGIG (reference sequence). CDR3 size: 12 residues. The trim removed 1 base at V and 10 bases at J, leaving 5 bases unmatched.

The chain combines TRBV11-1 with TRBJ2-3; TRBD2 might be the D (5 bases). There are 13 residues in the CDR3. Trimming removed 4 bases at V and 6 bases at J, with 11 bases between. Germline V gene lookup returns CDR1 SGHAT and CDR2 FQDESV (reference sequence). This CDR3 is CASSSLAPDTQYF. The CDR3 coding sequence is TGTGCCAGCAGCTCCCTAGCTCCCGATACGCAGTATTTT.

This clone came up once. The chain couples TRBV5-1 to TRBJ1-2; the match to TRBD1 covers 10 bases. The CDR3 loop spans 14 amino acids. The junction had 4 bases not matched to a gene; V was cut back by 4 bases and J by 4 bases. Germline V gene lookup returns CDR1 SGHRS and CDR2 YFSETQ. CDR3 in amino acids: CASSMGQGTYGYTF. The DNA for the CDR3 is TGCGCCAGCAGCATGGGACAGGGGACCTATGGCTACACCTTC.

The chain employs TRBV2 and TRBJ2-2; D may be TRBD1 (5 bases). The CDR3 extends over 13 amino acids. Trimming removed 6 bases at V and 4 bases at J, with 9 bases between. Germline lookup yields CDR1 SNHLY and CDR2 FYNNEI. CDR3 DNA: TGTGCCAGCAGACCGACAGTCACCGGGGAGCTGTTTTTT. As protein: CASRPTVTGELFF.

For this clone: A junction end diverges from the germline sequence, so it may reflect a read error. This chain connects TRBV11-2 to TRBJ2-7; 7 nucleotides align to TRBD2. The germline V gene encodes CDR1 SGHAT and CDR2 FQNNGV. The CDR3 extends over 15 amino acids. The CDR3 loop is CASSLKPWEGTGADF. The CDR3 region has the DNA TGTGCCAGCAGCTTAAAGCCATGGGAGGGCACGGGAGCGGACTTC.

The chain carries TRBV5-4 and TRBJ1-1, with 8 bases fitting TRBD1. There are 16 residues in the CDR3. Germline values: CDR1 SGHNT, CDR2 YYREEE (reference sequence). After removal of 0 bases from V and 0 bases from J, the junction contained 4 bases not matched to a gene. The CDR3 here is CASSLVAGGMNTEAFF. The CDR3 DNA sequence: TGTGCCAGCAGCTTGGTCGCAGGGGGCATGAACACTGAAGCTTTCTTT.